This passage covers 15 T cell receptor beta chains from one sample sequenced in a study of T cells after posttransplantation cyclophosphamide. Cells defined as naive were viable CD3+CD4+ or CD3+CD8+ and CCR7+CD45RA+CD45RO-CD95-CD27+CD28+. TCRdb's table, derived via immunoSEQ multiplex PCR, lists solely in-frame clones and lacks some. In the table there are about 32,000 clones, 90% to 95% of which are singletons. The sequenced sample was naive CD4+ T cells sorted from PBMCs. The receptor set was obtained from a woman aged 55 to 70 in good health, CMV-negative, and a related stem cell transplant donor.

The J gene is TRBJ1-2, the V gene TRBV28, with 8 bases identical to TRBD1. The germline V gene encodes CDR1 MDHEN and CDR2 SYDVKM. This CDR3 contains 14 residues. The ends lost 8 bases at V and 6 bases at J; junction bases unmatched: 11. CDR3 nucleotides: TGTGCCAGCCTCCGGCCAGGGGGCGGGGATGGCTACACCTTC. This gives the protein CASLRPGGGDGYTF.

Of note for this clone: Different DNA sequences within this sample yield the same CDR3. The chain uses TRBV7-9 and TRBJ2-1; 7 bases fit TRBD2. The CDR3 is 14 amino acids. Germline CDR1 reads SEHNR; CDR2 reads FQNEAQ (reference sequence). The junction had 4 bases not matched to a gene; V was cut back by 3 bases and J by 5 bases. Here the CDR3 DNA reads TGTGCCAGCAGCTTTGAGCGGGGCCACAATGAGCAGTTCTTC. It codes for CASSFERGHNEQFF.

The rearrangement uses TRBV19 and TRBJ2-1, with 8 nucleotides matching TRBD2. V lost 4 bases to trimming and J lost 7 bases; unmatched junction nucleotides: 0. Germline V CDR1 and CDR2: LNHDA, SQIVND (reference sequence). The CDR3 is 12 residues long. In DNA, the CDR3 is TGTGCCAGTAGTAGCGGGGGGAATGAGCAGTTCTTC. Its protein product is CASSSGGNEQFF. The variable domain in full, with the rest retrieved from reference TRBV19 and TRBJ2-1, is DGGITQSPKYLFRKEGQNVTLSCEQNLNHDAMYWYRQDPGQGLRLIYYSQIVNDFQKGDIAEGYSVSREKKESFPLTVTSAQKNPTAFYLCASSSGGNEQFFGPGTRLTVL.

V is TRBV30 and J is TRBJ1-1; tentatively, D is TRBD1 (5 bases). CDR1 is GTSNPN, CDR2 SVGIG, per germline (reference sequence). There are 13 residues in the CDR3. The ends were cut back, 2 bases at V and 2 bases at J, with 9 bases in the middle. CDR3 sequence: CAWSPGGNTEAFF. The DNA of the CDR3 is TGTGCCTGGAGTCCGGGGGGTAACACTGAAGCTTTCTTT.

The V call is TRBV6-5, the J call TRBJ1-5; 10 bases align to TRBD1. The CDR3 has 15 residues. The J segment lost 8 bases and the V segment lost 6 bases, leaving 10 bases of the junction unmatched. From germline, CDR1 is MNHEY and CDR2 SVGAGI. The CDR3 DNA sequence: TGTGCCAGCAGAGCGACAGGGGGCGAGGTGAAGCCCCAGCATTTT. Translated: CASRATGGEVKPQHF.

This chain joins TRBV5-4 and TRBJ1-2; D is ambiguous. Trimming left V 0 bases short and J 0 bases short, with 6 bases between. The germline CDR1 and CDR2 sequences are SGHNT and YYREEE (reference sequence). The CDR3 consists of 14 residues. This chain's CDR3 is CASSLAGSNYGYTF. CDR3 DNA sequence: TGTGCCAGCAGCTTGGCAGGCTCTAACTATGGCTACACCTTC. Supplemented by reference TRBV5-4 and TRBJ1-2, the full variable domain reads ETGVTQSPTHLIKTRGQQVTLRCSSQSGHNTVSWYQQALGQGPQFIFQYYREEENGRGNFPPRFSGLQFPNYSSELNVNALELDDSALYLCASSLAGSNYGYTFGSGTRLTVV.

V is TRBV29-1 and J is TRBJ1-1, with unresolved D. The CDR3 contains 14 residues. The germline V gene encodes CDR1 SQVTM and CDR2 ANQGSEA. V was cut by 7 bases and J by 4 bases, with 19 bases left in between. The CDR3 reads CSAMGWKGGTEAFF. CDR3 DNA: TGCAGCGCCATGGGGTGGAAGGGAGGCACTGAAGCTTTCTTT.

This clone was seen a few times. This chain uses TRBV10-2 with TRBJ2-7; D perhaps matches TRBD1 (5 bases). CDR3 length: 12 amino acids. V was shortened by 4 bases and J by 7 bases, with 11 bases between the two germline ends. In germline, CDR1 is WSHSY, CDR2 SAAADI. Written as DNA, the CDR3 is TGCGCCAGCAGTGCGTCCGGACATGAGCAGTACTTC. It encodes CASSASGHEQYF.

The V gene is TRBV20-1, the J gene TRBJ1-2; D is unresolved. Germline loops: CDR1 DFQATT, CDR2 SNEGSKA (reference sequence). V lost 6 bases and J 5 bases, leaving 7 bases between the germline ends. CDR3 length equals 10 residues. DNA for the CDR3: TGCAGTGCGGCCTTTTATGGCTACACCTTC. Translating it yields CSAAFYGYTF.

In this sample, this clone turned up once. This chain joins TRBV5-1 and TRBJ1-1, with D possibly matching TRBD1 (6 bases). Between the trimmed V and J ends, which lost 5 bases and 10 bases, there was a span of 27 bases. There are 16 residues in the CDR3. Germline values: CDR1 SGHRS, CDR2 YFSETQ. CDR3 bases: TGCGCCAGCAGAGGGGGAAACTCCGGGACGGGGGAGGGAGCTTTCTTT. Its protein product is CASRGGNSGTGEGAFF.

The genes are TRBV5-1 and TRBJ2-5; a possible D gene is TRBD1 (6 bases). The V gene's germline CDR1 is SGHRS and CDR2 YFSETQ. The CDR3 has 19 amino acids. Trimming pared 1 base from V and 1 base from J, leaving 23 bases between. The CDR3 DNA follows: TGCGCCAGCAGCTTGTTGAAGGTGTTGCAACAGGGTCGCCAAGAGACCCAGTACTTC. Residues: CASSLLKVLQQGRQETQYF.

This chain connects TRBV6-1 to TRBJ2-7, with TRBD1 identical over 10 bases. The CDR3 has 18 residues. Germline values: CDR1 MNHNS, CDR2 SASEGT. J was trimmed by 3 bases and V by 3 bases; bases with no gene match: 14. The CDR3 sequence is CASSEAIFRTGGNYEQYF. The CDR3 nucleotides read TGTGCCAGCAGTGAGGCTATATTCAGGACAGGGGGAAACTACGAGCAGTACTTC.

The chain combines TRBV18 with TRBJ1-4, with TRBD1 matching 9 bases. The germline V gene encodes CDR1 KGHSH and CDR2 LQKENI. V trimming: 6 bases; J trimming: 6 bases; junction bases outside the gene matches: 5. There are 14 residues in the CDR3. The DNA for the CDR3 is TGTGCCAGCTCCCCCGGGACAGGGTATGAAAAACTGTTTTTT. Protein sequence: CASSPGTGYEKLFF. Full variable domain (remainder filled in from reference TRBV18 and TRBJ1-4): NAGVMQNPRHLVRRRGQEARLRCSPMKGHSHVYWYRQLPEEGLKFMVYLQKENIIDESGMPKERFSAEFPKEGPSILRIQQVVRGDSAAYFCASSPGTGYEKLFFGSGTQLSVL.

The genes are TRBV7-2 and TRBJ2-1, with 11 bases fitting TRBD1. In germline, CDR1 is SGHTA, CDR2 FQGNSA. This CDR3 contains 18 residues. V trimming: 1 base; J trimming: 4 bases; junction bases outside the gene matches: 9. The CDR3 spells CASSLVGVGTGGYNEQFF. The DNA of the CDR3 is TGTGCCAGCAGCTTAGTTGGAGTTGGGACAGGGGGTTACAATGAGCAGTTCTTC.

The chain recombines TRBV27 with TRBJ2-7; 9 bases line up with TRBD1. Germline lookup yields CDR1 MNHEY and CDR2 SMNVEV (reference sequence). CDR3 size: 15 residues. Trimming took 3 bases from V and 5 from J; bases not matched to a gene: 8. The CDR3: CASSFWTGVADEQYF. In DNA form, the CDR3 reads TGTGCCAGCAGTTTCTGGACAGGGGTCGCGGACGAGCAGTACTTC.